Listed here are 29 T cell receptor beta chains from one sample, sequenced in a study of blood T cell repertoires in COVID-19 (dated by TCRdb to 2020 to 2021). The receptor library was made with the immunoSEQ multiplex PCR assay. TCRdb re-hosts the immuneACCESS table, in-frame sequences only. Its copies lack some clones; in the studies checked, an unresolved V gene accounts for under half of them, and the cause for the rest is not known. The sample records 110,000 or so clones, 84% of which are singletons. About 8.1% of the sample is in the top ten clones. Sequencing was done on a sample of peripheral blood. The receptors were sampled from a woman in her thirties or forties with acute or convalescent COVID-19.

For the CDR3, the DNA is TGTGCCAGCAGCGTAGACCAGGGTCCCTATGGCTACACCTTC. Its protein is CASSVDQGPYGYTF. The gene calls are TRBV9 and TRBJ1-2; perhaps TRBD1 as D (5 bases). Germline CDR1 and CDR2: SGDLS and YYNGEE. The CDR3 sequence is 14 residues long. V was cut by 0 bases and J by 4 bases, with 10 bases left in between.

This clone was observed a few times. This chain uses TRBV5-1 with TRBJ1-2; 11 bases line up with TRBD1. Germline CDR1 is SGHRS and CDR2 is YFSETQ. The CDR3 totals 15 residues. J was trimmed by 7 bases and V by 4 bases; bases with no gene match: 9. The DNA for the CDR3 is TGCGCCAGCAGCGCTTATGGACAGGGGGCAATTGGCTACACCTTC. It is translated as CASSAYGQGAIGYTF.

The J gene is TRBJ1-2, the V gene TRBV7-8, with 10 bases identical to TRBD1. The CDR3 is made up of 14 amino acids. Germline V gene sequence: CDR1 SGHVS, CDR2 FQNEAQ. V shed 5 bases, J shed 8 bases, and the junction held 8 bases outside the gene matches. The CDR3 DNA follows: TGTGCCAGCAGCGCGTCCGGGACAGGGGTGGGCTACACCTTC. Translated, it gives CASSASGTGVGYTF.

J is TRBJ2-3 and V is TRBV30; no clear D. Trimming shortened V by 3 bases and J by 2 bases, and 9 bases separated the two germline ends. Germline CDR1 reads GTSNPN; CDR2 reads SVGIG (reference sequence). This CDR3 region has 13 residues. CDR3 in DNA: TGTGCCTGGAGCCCTCCCTCCACAGATACGCAGTATTTT. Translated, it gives CAWSPPSTDTQYF.

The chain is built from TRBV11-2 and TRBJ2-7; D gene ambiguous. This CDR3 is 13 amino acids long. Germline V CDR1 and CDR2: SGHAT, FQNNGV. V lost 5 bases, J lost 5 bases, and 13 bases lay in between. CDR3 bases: TGTGCCAGCAGCCTAAATGGTATGGACGAGCAGTACTTC. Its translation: CASSLNGMDEQYF.

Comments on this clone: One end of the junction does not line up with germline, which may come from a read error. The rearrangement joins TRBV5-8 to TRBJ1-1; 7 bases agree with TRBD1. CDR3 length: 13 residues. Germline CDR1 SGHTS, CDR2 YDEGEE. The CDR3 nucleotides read TGTGCCAGCAGCTCGGCGAACAGGGGCCGATCCCTCTTT. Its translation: CASSSANRGRSLF.

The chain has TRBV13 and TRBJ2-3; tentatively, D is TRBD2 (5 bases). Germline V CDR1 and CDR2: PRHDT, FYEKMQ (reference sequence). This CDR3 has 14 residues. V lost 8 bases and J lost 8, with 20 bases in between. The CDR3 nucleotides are TGTGCCAGCGGTGAGGGTGGCGGGTGGAGTACGCAGTATTTT. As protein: CASGEGGGWSTQYF.

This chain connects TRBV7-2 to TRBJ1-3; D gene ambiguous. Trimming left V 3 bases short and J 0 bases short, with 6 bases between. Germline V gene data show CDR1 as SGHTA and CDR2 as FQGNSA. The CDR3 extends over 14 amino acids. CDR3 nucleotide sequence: TGTGCCAGCAGCTTGCGGAGCTCTGGAAACACCATATATTTT. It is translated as CASSLRSSGNTIYF.

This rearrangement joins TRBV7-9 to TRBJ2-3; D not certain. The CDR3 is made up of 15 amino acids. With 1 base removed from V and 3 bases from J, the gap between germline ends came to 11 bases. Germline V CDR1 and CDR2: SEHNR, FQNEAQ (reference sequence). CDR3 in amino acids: CASSLVPAATDTQYF. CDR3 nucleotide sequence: TGTGCCAGCAGCTTAGTACCGGCGGCTACAGATACGCAGTATTTT. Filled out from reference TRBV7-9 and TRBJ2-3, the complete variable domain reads DTGVSQNPRHKITKRGQNVTFRCDPISEHNRLYWYRQTLGQGPEFLTYFQNEAQLEKSRLLSDRFSAERPKGSFSTLEIQRTEQGDSAMYLCASSLVPAATDTQYFGPGTRLTVL.

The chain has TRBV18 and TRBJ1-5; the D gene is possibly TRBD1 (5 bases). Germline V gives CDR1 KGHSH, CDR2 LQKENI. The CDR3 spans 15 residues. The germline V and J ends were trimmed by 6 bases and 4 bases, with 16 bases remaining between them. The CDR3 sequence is CASSLGGRSNQPQHF. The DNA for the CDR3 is TGTGCCAGCTCCCTGGGGGGTCGGTCAAATCAGCCCCAGCATTTT.

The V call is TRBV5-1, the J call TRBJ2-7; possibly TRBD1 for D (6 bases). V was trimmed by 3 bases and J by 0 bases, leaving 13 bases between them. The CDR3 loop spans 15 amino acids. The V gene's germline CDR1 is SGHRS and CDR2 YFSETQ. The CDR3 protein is CASSSTGPASYEQYF. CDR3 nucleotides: TGCGCCAGCAGCTCCACAGGGCCTGCCTCCTACGAGCAGTACTTC.

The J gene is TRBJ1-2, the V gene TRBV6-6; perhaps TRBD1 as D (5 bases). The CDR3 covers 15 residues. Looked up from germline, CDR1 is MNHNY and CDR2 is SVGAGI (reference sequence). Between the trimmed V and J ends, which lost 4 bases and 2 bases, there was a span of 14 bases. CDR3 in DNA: TGTGCCAGCAGTTTAAATTCAGGGATAAACTATGGCTACACCTTC. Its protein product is CASSLNSGINYGYTF.

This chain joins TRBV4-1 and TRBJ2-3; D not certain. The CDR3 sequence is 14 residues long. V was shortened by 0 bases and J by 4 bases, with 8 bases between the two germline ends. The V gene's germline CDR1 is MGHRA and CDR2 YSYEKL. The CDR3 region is CASSQDPYPDTQYF. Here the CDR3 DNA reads TGCGCCAGCAGCCAAGATCCCTACCCAGATACGCAGTATTTT.

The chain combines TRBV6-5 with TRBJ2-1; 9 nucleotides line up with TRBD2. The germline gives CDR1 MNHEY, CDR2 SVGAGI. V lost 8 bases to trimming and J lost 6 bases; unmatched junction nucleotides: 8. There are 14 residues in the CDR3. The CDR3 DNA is TGTGCCAGCGCCCTAGCGGGGATTGGCAATGAGCAGTTCTTC. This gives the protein CASALAGIGNEQFF.

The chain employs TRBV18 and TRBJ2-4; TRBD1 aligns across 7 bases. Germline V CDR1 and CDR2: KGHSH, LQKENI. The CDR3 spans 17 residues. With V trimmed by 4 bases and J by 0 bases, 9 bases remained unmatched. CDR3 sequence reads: CASSQATGAIAKNIQYF. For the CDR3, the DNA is TGTGCCAGCTCACAAGCCACAGGGGCCATAGCCAAAAACATTCAGTACTTC.

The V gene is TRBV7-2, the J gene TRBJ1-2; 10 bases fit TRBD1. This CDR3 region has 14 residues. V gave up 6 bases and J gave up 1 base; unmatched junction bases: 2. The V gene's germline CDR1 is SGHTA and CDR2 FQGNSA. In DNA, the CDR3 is TGTGCCAGCAGGACAGGGGGCGTTAACTATGGCTACACCTTC. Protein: CASRTGGVNYGYTF.

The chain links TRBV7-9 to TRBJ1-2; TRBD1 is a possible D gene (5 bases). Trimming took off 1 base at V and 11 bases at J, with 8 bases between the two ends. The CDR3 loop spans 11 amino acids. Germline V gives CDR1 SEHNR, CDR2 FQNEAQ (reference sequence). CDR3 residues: CASSLDGAYTF. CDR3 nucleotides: TGTGCCAGCAGCTTAGATGGGGCTTACACCTTC.

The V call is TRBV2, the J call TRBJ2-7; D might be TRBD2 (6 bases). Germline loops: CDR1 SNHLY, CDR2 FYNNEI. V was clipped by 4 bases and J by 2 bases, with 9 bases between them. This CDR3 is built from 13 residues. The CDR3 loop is CASSVGGTYEQYF. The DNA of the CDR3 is TGTGCCAGCAGTGTAGGCGGGACCTACGAGCAGTACTTC. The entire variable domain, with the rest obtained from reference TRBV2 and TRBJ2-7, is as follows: EPEVTQTPSHQVTQMGQEVILRCVPISNHLYFYWYRQILGQKVEFLVSFYNNEISEKSEIFDDQFSVERPDGSNFTLKIRSTKLEDSAMYFCASSVGGTYEQYFGPGTRLTVT.

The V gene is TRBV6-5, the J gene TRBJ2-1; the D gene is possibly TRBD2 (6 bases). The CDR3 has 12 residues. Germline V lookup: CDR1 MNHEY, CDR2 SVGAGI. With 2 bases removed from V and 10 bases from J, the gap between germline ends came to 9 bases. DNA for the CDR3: TGTGCCAGCAGTTACGGTCGGGGGGAGCAGTTCTTC. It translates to CASSYGRGEQFF.

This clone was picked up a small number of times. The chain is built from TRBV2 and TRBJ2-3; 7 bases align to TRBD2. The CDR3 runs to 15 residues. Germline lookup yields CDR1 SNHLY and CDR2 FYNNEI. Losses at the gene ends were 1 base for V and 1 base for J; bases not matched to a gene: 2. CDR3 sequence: CASSEVRGGTDTQYF. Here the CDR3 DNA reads TGTGCCAGCAGTGAAGTCCGGGGGGGCACAGATACGCAGTATTTT.

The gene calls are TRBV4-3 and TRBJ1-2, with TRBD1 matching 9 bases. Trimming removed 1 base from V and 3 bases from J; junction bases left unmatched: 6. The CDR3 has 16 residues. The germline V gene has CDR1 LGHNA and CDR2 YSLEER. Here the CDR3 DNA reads TGCGCCAGCAGCCAAGCTAACAGGGGGCTGGACTATGGCTACACCTTC. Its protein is CASSQANRGLDYGYTF.

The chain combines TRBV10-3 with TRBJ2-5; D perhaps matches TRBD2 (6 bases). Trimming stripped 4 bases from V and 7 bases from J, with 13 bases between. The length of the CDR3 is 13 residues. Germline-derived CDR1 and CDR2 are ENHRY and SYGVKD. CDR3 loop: CAISGFTGGTQYF. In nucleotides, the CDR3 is TGTGCCATCAGTGGCTTCACCGGGGGGACCCAGTACTTC.

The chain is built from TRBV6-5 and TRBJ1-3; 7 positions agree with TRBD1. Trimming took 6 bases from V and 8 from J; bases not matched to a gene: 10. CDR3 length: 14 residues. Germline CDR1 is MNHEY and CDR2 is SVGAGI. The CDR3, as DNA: TGTGCCAGCAGAAAACAGGGGCCCCCGTACACCATATATTTT. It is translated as CASRKQGPPYTIYF.

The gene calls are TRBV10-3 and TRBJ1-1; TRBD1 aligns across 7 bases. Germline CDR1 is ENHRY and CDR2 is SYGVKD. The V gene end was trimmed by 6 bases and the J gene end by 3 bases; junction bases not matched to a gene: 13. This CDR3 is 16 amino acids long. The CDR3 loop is CAIRPGGSSGDTEAFF. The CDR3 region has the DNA TGTGCCATCAGGCCAGGGGGGTCGTCGGGGGACACTGAAGCTTTCTTT.

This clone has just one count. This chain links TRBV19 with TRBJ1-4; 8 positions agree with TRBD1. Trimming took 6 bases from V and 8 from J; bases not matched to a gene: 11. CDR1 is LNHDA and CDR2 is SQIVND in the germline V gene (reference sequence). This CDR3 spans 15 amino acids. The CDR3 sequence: CASRRIDRGGEKLFF. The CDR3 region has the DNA TGTGCCAGTAGACGGATCGACAGGGGAGGAGAAAAACTGTTTTTT.

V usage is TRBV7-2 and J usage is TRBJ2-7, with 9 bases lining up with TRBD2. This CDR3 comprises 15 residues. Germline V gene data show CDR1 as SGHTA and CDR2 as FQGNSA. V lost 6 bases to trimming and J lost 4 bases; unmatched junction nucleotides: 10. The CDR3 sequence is CASSYLAGALYEQYF. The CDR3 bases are TGTGCCAGCAGTTACTTAGCGGGGGCATTATACGAGCAGTACTTC.

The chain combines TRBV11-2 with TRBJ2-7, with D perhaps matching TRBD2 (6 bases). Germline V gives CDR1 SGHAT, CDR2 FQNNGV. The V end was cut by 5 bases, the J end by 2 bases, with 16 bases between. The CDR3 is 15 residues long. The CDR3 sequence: CASSPFHRRAYEQYF. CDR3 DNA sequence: TGTGCCAGCAGCCCCTTCCACCGGAGGGCCTACGAGCAGTACTTC.

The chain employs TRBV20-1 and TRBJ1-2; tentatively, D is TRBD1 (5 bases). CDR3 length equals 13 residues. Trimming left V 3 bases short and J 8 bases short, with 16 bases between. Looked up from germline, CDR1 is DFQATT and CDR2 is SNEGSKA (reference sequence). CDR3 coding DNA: TGCAGTGCTAGTTTAGACAGTGCGAAGGGCTACACCTTC. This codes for CSASLDSAKGYTF.

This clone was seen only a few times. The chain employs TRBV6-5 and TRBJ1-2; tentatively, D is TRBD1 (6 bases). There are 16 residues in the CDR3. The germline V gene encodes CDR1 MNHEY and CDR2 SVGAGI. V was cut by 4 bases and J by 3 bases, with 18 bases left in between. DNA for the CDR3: TGTGCCAGCAGTTCCCGGGACATTAAGGCCCACTATGGCTACACCTTC. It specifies CASSSRDIKAHYGYTF.